The 6 T cell receptor beta chains listed next were all sequenced from one sample in a study of neurological immune-mediated disorders. Time point indicated: technical triplicate 2. TCRdb reanalysed the 5' RACE reads using MiXCR and keeps one entry per CDR3 protein. The repertoire holds about 59,000 distinct CDR3 sequences, with around 24% as singletons. Specimen: PBMCs. All receptors come from a man aged 60-69 years with HTLV-1-associated myelopathy (HAM/TSP).

This clonotype was observed many times. This chain links TRBV5-6 with TRBJ2-6; no reliable D call. The CDR3 is 17 residues long. Trimming pared 3 bases from V and 0 bases from J, leaving 13 bases between. The germline V gene has CDR1 SGHDT and CDR2 YYEEEE. CDR3 DNA: TGTGCCAGCAGCTCCACCACAGTTGTCTCTGGGGCCAACGTCCTGACTTTC. It encodes CASSSTTVVSGANVLTF.

In this sample, this clonotype turned up many times. The chain combines TRBV9 with TRBJ1-4; unclear D gene. This CDR3 is built from 13 residues. Trimming took 4 bases from V and 0 from J, leaving 4 bases between them. Germline loops: CDR1 SGDLS, CDR2 YYNGEE. The CDR3 reads CASSPATNEKLFF. As DNA, the CDR3 is TGTGCCAGCAGCCCGGCAACTAATGAAAAACTGTTTTTT.

This clonotype has at least ten counts. V usage is TRBV3-1 and J usage is TRBJ2-6; no clear D gene. The CDR3 extends over 13 amino acids. The germline V and J ends were trimmed by 4 bases and 4 bases, with 5 bases remaining between them. Germline V gene sequence: CDR1 LGHDT, CDR2 YNNKEL (reference sequence). CDR3 loop: CASSPDGANVLTF. The CDR3 DNA sequence: TGTGCCAGCAGCCCAGACGGGGCCAACGTCCTGACTTTC.

This clonotype was seen repeatedly, ten times or more. The gene calls are TRBV12-3 or TRBV12-4 and TRBJ1-3; D is unresolved. This CDR3 comprises 15 residues. V lost 4 bases and J lost 0, with 10 bases in between. The CDR3 coding sequence is TGTGCCAGCAGTTCCGGGATAGCCTCTGGAAACACCATATATTTT. This gives the protein CASSSGIASGNTIYF.

V gene TRBV12-3 or TRBV12-4 combines with J gene TRBJ2-2; D is uncertain. V was pared by 3 bases and J by 6 bases, with 8 bases between. The CDR3 is 13 amino acids. CDR3 nucleotides: TGTGCCAGCAGTTTTAAGTCTGCCGGGGAGCTGTTTTTT. Translated: CASSFKSAGELFF.

CDR3 in DNA: TGTGCCAGCAGTTTTAGGGACAGGGGGCTTCAGCCCCAGCATTTT. Encoded protein: CASSFRDRGLQPQHF. This chain links TRBV12-3 or TRBV12-4 with TRBJ1-5, with 12 bases that match TRBD1. The trim removed 3 bases at V and 6 bases at J, leaving 3 bases unmatched. The length of the CDR3 is 15 residues.